This paragraph reports one T cell receptor beta chain. Antigen: not known. These data originate in a study of chemoradiotherapy in HPV16-positive cancers. The wider study: A couple of HPV16-positive patients' cells yielded candidate HPV-specific clones and common motifs.

Overall study findings and caveats: The functional HPV-specific definition rests on just a couple of HPV16-positive patients.

The CDR3 runs 15 residues. Trimming shortened V by 7 bases and J by 4 bases, and 17 bases separated the two germline ends. Germline CDR1 reads SGHDN; CDR2 reads FVKESK. Samples were taken several times over chemoradiotherapy. Sequencing was performed with immunoSEQ multiplex PCR; in TCRdb, only in-frame clones are kept and a portion is missing. The repertoire consists of some 5,700 clones, with roughly 73% occurring once and the leading ten covering about 28%. The rearrangement links TRBV14 to TRBJ1-5; a possible D gene is TRBD1 (5 bases). Sequenced material: tumor tissue, taken from a patient who underwent chemoradiotherapy. The sequence came from a human donor with HPV-associated anogenital cancer. The CDR3, as DNA: TGTGCCAGCAACGGACCAGGGCGGCCTAATCAGCCCCAGCATTTT. This codes for CASNGPGRPNQPQHF.